This TCR beta chain was profiled in a study of blood T cell repertoires in COVID-19. Study information: COVID-19 samples from acute and convalescent phases originated in the United States, Italy and Spain. T cells, B-cell-depleted T cells, or PBMCs provided the cDNA or gDNA that served as material.

V trimming: 6 bases; J trimming: 2 bases; junction bases outside the gene matches: 7. Per germline, CDR1 MDHEN and CDR2 SYDVKM. The CDR3 loop spans 15 amino acids. Source study methods: By means of reference gene primer amplification, nucleated cell counts were estimated. Method: immunoSEQ multiplex PCR; TCRdb's copy keeps in-frame clones and lacks some. The V and J calls and the clone size are those of that table, but D and trimming were determined from the DNA. Seen here are around 100,000 clones, approximately 80% observed once, and the top ten hold about 5%. The receptor comes from a man in his fifties or sixties with acute or convalescent COVID-19. Sample: peripheral blood. The chain couples TRBV28 to TRBJ2-7; 10 nucleotides match TRBD1. The DNA for the CDR3 is TGTGCCAGCAGGGATGCCGGGACAGGGGCCTACGAGCAGTACTTC. It yields the protein CASRDAGTGAYEQYF.